The subject of this entry is one TCR beta chain. This sample was included in a study of blood T cell repertoires in COVID-19. About the research overall: The United States, Italy and Spain provided the acute and convalescent COVID-19 samples. The analysed material was cDNA or gDNA that came from T cells, B-cell-depleted T cells, or PBMCs.

The V end lost 1 base, the J end lost 11 bases, and 14 bases lay between the germline ends. The CDR3 loop spans 13 amino acids. CDR1 is LGHDT and CDR2 is YNNKEL in the germline V gene (reference sequence). In the study's own analysis: The assay estimated nucleated cells by amplifying reference gene primers. Using immunoSEQ multiplex PCR, the repertoire was profiled, and TCRdb retains in-frame clones only, with some absent. V, J and clone size are taken as reported in that table, and D and trimming were inferred from the DNA itself. The repertoire holds over 85,000 clones, with around four fifths as singletons.

This chain connects TRBV3-1 (or the pseudogene TRBV3-2) to TRBJ1-1; D is perhaps TRBD1 (5 bases). This clonotype was obtained from a woman aged 55-75 years with acute or convalescent COVID-19. Specimen: peripheral blood. CDR3: CASSQGGPSRAFF. The CDR3 coding sequence is TGTGCCAGCAGCCAAGGGGGCCCTAGTCGTGCTTTCTTT.